The 18 T cell receptor beta chains below were found in one sample sequenced in a study of tumor-infiltrating lymphocytes in primary liver carcinoma. Starting material of about 0.45 ug total RNA yielded TCR beta cDNA via a constant-region primer. ARM-PCR was slightly modified, and three nested multiplex PCR rounds with it gave rise to the TCR beta libraries. Both of the initial two PCR rounds ran for around 9 cycles and employed TRBV1-TRBV30 forward primers alongside a C-beta reverse primer. Each CDR3 protein gets one entry after TCRdb re-called the multiplex PCR reads with MiXCR. The data hold 250,000 to 350,000 distinct CDR3 sequences, with almost 60% observed a single time. Blood RNA originated from unsorted whole blood, with germline DNA additionally extracted. The sample consisted of peripheral blood. These receptors were collected from a woman in her 30s with primary liver carcinoma and hepatitis B virus infection.

A few counts support this clonotype. This chain connects TRBV4-3 to TRBJ1-2; 9 bases are shared with TRBD1. Germline assignment: CDR1 LGHNA and CDR2 YSLEER. V was pared by 4 bases and J by 5 bases, with 11 bases of the junction left unmatched. This CDR3 contains 16 residues. The CDR3 DNA is TGCGCCAGCAGCCCCTGGGCCGGACAGGGGTTTTATGGCTACACCTTC. It codes for CASSPWAGQGFYGYTF.

The chain joins TRBV14 to TRBJ2-3; tentatively, D is TRBD1 (5 bases). The V end lost 0 bases, the J end lost 2 bases, and 27 bases lay between the germline ends. CDR1 and CDR2 (germline): SGHDN, FVKESK. This CDR3 region has 21 residues. The chain's CDR3 is CASSQDPTRDRGQALTDTQYF. CDR3 nucleotides: TGTGCCAGCAGCCAAGACCCTACAAGAGATCGAGGACAAGCGCTCACAGATACGCAGTATTTT.

A word on this clonotype: It is likely a read error, because the conserved phenylalanine at the end of the CDR3 is missing. The CDR3 sequence is CSVGRDIPGYTL. The CDR3 DNA follows: TGCAGCGTTGGACGGGACATACCGGGCTACACCCTC. This rearrangement joins TRBV29-1 to TRBJ1-2, with a weak D call TRBD1 (6 bases). The germline gives CDR1 SQVTM, CDR2 ANQGSEA. V lost 4 bases, J lost 8 bases, and 14 bases lay in between. There are 12 residues in the CDR3.

This chain joins TRBV11-2 and TRBJ2-5; 9 nucleotides line up with TRBD1. The V segment lost 1 base and the J segment 13 bases; nucleotides outside the gene matches: 13. CDR1 SGHAT and CDR2 FQNNGV come from the germline V gene. The CDR3 covers 15 residues. CDR3 amino acids: CASSLGDRDVETWYF. The DNA of the CDR3 is TGTGCCAGCAGCTTAGGGGACAGGGATGTAGAGACCTGGTACTTC.

Remarks on this clonotype: A junction boundary mismatches the germline segment, possibly from a read error. V gene TRBV12-3 or TRBV12-4 combines with J gene TRBJ2-2; D uncertain. The CDR3 runs to 12 residues. The CDR3: CASSLPTRELFF. CDR3 coding DNA: TGTGCCAGCAGTTTGCCCACCAGGGAGCTGTTTTTT.

This clonotype has at least ten counts. V and J are TRBV29-1 and TRBJ2-7, with D perhaps being TRBD1 or TRBD2 (5 bases each). V was cut by 4 bases and J by 6 bases, with 16 bases left in between. This CDR3 has 13 amino acids. Per the germline V gene, CDR1 is SQVTM and CDR2 is ANQGSEA. The CDR3 reads CSVVSHGGTEQYF. The CDR3 coding sequence is TGCAGCGTTGTGTCCCATGGGGGAACCGAGCAGTACTTC.

This clonotype was detected only a few times. The chain carries TRBV4-1 and TRBJ2-1; possibly TRBD1 for D (6 bases). Germline loops: CDR1 MGHRA, CDR2 YSYEKL. The CDR3 totals 16 residues. Trimming removed 4 bases at V and 3 bases at J, with 16 bases between. The CDR3 loop is CASSPTTGADYNEQFF. CDR3 coding DNA: TGCGCCAGCAGCCCTACGACAGGCGCAGACTACAATGAGCAGTTCTTC.

With regard to this clonotype: The junction shows a germline mismatch at one end, possibly a read error. The V and J genes are TRBV6-4 and TRBJ1-2; weak D call: TRBD1 (5 bases). The CDR3 has 13 amino acids. The germline CDR1 and CDR2 sequences are MRHNA and SNTAGT. In DNA form, the CDR3 reads TGTGCCCCATCGGGGTTGAGGGTTAGGGGCTACGCCTTC. Translating gives CAPSGLRVRGYAF.

The table lists this clonotype with a few counts. This may be a read error, as it is one base from a much larger clone. V and J are TRBV4-3 and TRBJ2-3; TRBD2 is a possible D gene (6 bases). V lost 1 base and J 5 bases, leaving 19 bases between the germline ends. Germline V gene sequence: CDR1 LGHNA, CDR2 YSLEER. The CDR3 has 17 residues. In DNA, the CDR3 is TGCGCCAGCAGCCAAGCCAACGGGAGAGTGTATGGAGATACGCAGTATTTT. Protein product: CASSQANGRVYGDTQYF.

A word on this clonotype: A read error is possible here, since a much larger clone lies one base away. The rearrangement links TRBV12-5 to TRBJ1-5; 7 bases line up with TRBD1. Germline V gene sequence: CDR1 LGHNT, CDR2 FRNRAP. Trimming cost V 11 bases and J 7 bases; bases outside gene matches: 11. The CDR3 is 13 residues long. CDR3 region: CAGVLGQSQPQHF. CDR3 nucleotide sequence: TGTGCTGGTGTACTGGGACAGTCCCAGCCCCAGCATTTT.

V usage is TRBV6-6 and J usage is TRBJ1-1; a weak D match, TRBD1 (5 bases). Trimming took off 7 bases at V and 1 base at J, with 13 bases between the two ends. Germline CDR1 MNHNY, CDR2 SVGAGI (reference sequence). The CDR3 covers 14 residues. CDR3 DNA sequence: TGTGCCAGCACCCCACCGGGGGGGAACACTGAAGCTTTCTTT. This codes for CASTPPGGNTEAFF.

Comments on this clonotype: This may be a read error: a much more frequent sequence differs by one nucleotide. The chain is built from TRBV6-5 and TRBJ2-3; TRBD2 agrees at 12 bases. Germline-derived CDR1 and CDR2 are MNHEY and SVGAGI. The CDR3 is 16 amino acids. CDR3 nucleotides: TGTGCCTGCAGTTCGGGACTAGCGGGTGGCACAGATACGCAGTATTTT. Its protein is CACSSGLAGGTDTQYF.

V gene TRBV5-1 combines with J gene TRBJ1-2; no reliable D call. The V end lost 7 bases, the J end lost 7 bases, and 20 bases lay between the germline ends. The CDR3 is 14 residues long. Germline V gene data show CDR1 as SGHRS and CDR2 as YFSETQ. CDR3 sequence reads: CASGSGNPESGYTF. CDR3 bases: TGCGCCAGCGGCTCGGGCAACCCGGAATCTGGCTACACCTTC.

A note on this clonotype: One end of the junction does not line up with germline, which may come from a read error. The chain couples TRBV28 to TRBJ2-1; tentatively, D is TRBD1 (6 bases). The CDR3 runs 15 residues. Germline assignment: CDR1 MDHEN and CDR2 SYDVKM. As DNA, the CDR3 is TGTGCCAGCAGTAGAGACCAGGGGCAGTACAATGAGCAGCTCTTC. Protein: CASSRDQGQYNEQLF.

The rearrangement links TRBV11-2 to TRBJ2-6, with D tentatively TRBD1 or TRBD2 (6 bases each). Germline V gene lookup returns CDR1 SGHAT and CDR2 FQNNGV. V was cut by 4 bases and J by 4 bases, with 20 bases left in between. The CDR3 contains 18 residues. As DNA, the CDR3 is TGTGCCAGCAGCTCGCCGATGGGGGGCGCACGGGGGGCCAACGTCCTGACTTTC. This translates into CASSSPMGGARGANVLTF.

Concerning this clonotype: One junction end does not reproduce the germline sequence, and a read error may be involved. The CDR3 nucleotides read TGTGCTAGCAGAAACCAGGGGGAGTCCGAGCAGTACTTC. This sequence encodes CASRNQGESEQYF. The rearrangement uses TRBV6-6 and TRBJ2-7; TRBD1 matches 7 bases. The length of the CDR3 is 13 residues. CDR1 is MNHNY, CDR2 SVGAGI, per germline (reference sequence).

As to this clonotype: This may come from a read error, since a much larger clone is one base off. This chain uses TRBV14 with TRBJ1-2; D unresolved. This CDR3 is 13 amino acids long. Looked up from germline, CDR1 is SGHDN and CDR2 is FVKESK. The CDR3 protein is CSSSQDQQYGYTF. The CDR3 bases are TGTTCCAGCAGCCAAGATCAACAGTATGGCTACACCTTC.

A remark on this clonotype: Because the CDR3 is missing its conserved closing phenylalanine or tryptophan, this is likely a read error. The chain has TRBV6-5 and TRBJ2-6, with unresolved D. CDR1 and CDR2 from the germline V gene are MNHEY and SVGAGI. The CDR3 contains 16 residues. Deletions cut 9 bases from V and 0 bases from J, with 15 bases between. CDR3 DNA sequence: TGTGCCAGTAGTAGGACCGAATTCTCTGGGGCCAACGTCCTGACTTAC. Its protein is CASSRTEFSGANVLTY.